This TCR beta chain is drawn from a study of T cells expressing NK-cell markers. Looking at the study overall: Eight donors were sequenced, seven testing HCMV-seropositive and one testing seronegative. Study results and caveats: The dominant NKG2C+ clonotypes represented about 1.0-7.5% of CD8+ T cells in 6 or 7 donors.

As to this clonotype: Its antigen is still unknown.

Germline V lookup: CDR1 SGHDT, CDR2 YYEEEE. This CDR3 is 16 amino acids long. Libraries used 5'RACE template switching adding universal primer site and UMIs. TCRdb reanalyzed the 5' RACE reads and collapses them to one entry per CDR3 protein, without DNA. The listing records about 400,000 distinct CDR3 sequences. The chain is built from TRBV5-6 and TRBJ2-7; TCRdb returns TRBD2, unconfirmable since there is no DNA. This clonotype originated in a woman aged 45-59 years in good health. Sequencing input: blood T cells: a sorted CD56 or NKG2C T cell subset, CD4+ or CD8+ T cells, or bulk PBMC T cells (not recorded which). The CDR3 reads CASSFIETSGIDEQYF.